The sequence of this T cell receptor beta chain was determined in a study of technical replicates of blood from a few donors. Clones were sequenced by immunoSEQ multiplex PCR, and TCRdb holds only the in-frame ones, with some missing. This sample has about 63,000 clones; around nine tenths occur once, and the top ten carry less than 6.5%. Trimming removed 6 bases from V and 5 bases from J, with 9 bases in between. Germline CDR1 SGHDT, CDR2 YYEEEE. This CDR3 region has 11 residues. This clonotype was sampled from a human donor in good health. Some clones in this sample may be carry-over from other donors' samples. Material: PBMCs. The chain uses TRBV5-6 and TRBJ2-7; D is possibly TRBD1 (5 bases). The CDR3 protein is CASIGADEQYF. DNA of the CDR3: TGTGCCAGCATTGGGGCGGACGAGCAGTACTTC.